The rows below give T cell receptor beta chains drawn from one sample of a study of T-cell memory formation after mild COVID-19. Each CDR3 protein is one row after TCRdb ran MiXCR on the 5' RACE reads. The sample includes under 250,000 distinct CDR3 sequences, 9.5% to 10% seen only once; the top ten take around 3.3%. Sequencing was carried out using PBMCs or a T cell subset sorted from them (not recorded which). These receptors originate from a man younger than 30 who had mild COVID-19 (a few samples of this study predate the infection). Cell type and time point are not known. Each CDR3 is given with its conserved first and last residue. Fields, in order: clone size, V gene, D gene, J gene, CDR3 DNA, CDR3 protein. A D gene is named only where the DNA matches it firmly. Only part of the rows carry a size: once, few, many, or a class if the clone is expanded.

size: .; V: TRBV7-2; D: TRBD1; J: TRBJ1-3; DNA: TGTGCCAGCAGCTTTTGGACAGGGAGCTCTGGAAACACCATATATTTT; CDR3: CASSFWTGSSGNTIYF
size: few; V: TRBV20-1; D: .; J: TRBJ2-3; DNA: TGCAGTGCTAGAGATCGACAGTGGAGGGATACGCAGTATTTT; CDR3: CSARDRQWRDTQYF
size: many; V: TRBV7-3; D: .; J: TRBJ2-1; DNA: TGTGCCAGCAGCCCCCTGTGGGGCGGACTCAATGAGCAGTTCTTC; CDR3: CASSPLWGGLNEQFF
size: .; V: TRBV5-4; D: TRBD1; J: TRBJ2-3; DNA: TGTGCCAGCAGGTCCGGGACAGGGGGCGCAGATACGCAGTATTTT; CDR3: CASRSGTGGADTQYF
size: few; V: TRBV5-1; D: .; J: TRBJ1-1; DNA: TGCGCCAGCACCCCCCAGGGCCACATGAACACTGAAGCTTTCTTT; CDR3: CASTPQGHMNTEAFF
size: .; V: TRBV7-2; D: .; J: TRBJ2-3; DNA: TGTGCCAGCAGCTTTGCGGGGGCCCAATCCGAGTATTTT; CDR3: CASSFAGAQSEYF
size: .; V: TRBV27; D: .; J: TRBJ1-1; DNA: TGTGCCAGCAGAGGACGGACCCAAGCTTTCTTT; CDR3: CASRGRTQAFF
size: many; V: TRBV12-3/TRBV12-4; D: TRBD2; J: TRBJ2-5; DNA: TGTGCCAGCAGTTTCAGCGGGGGGCAAGAGACCCAGTACTTC; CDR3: CASSFSGGQETQYF
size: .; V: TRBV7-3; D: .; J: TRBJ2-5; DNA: TGTGCCAGCAGCTTATCGGGCGGCTACTCTCAAGAGACCCAGTACTTC; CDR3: CASSLSGGYSQETQYF
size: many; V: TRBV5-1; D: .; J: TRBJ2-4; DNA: TGCGCCAGCAGCTTGGATGAATTAGCCAAAAACATTCAGTACTTC; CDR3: CASSLDELAKNIQYF
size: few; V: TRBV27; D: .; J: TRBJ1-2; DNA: TGTGCCAGCAGTTTAAGCTGGGGAGGCTATGGCTACACCTTC; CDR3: CASSLSWGGYGYTF
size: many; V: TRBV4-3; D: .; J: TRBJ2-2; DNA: TGCGCCAGCAGCCAGGGCTGGTCCGGGGAGCTGTTTTTT; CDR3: CASSQGWSGELFF
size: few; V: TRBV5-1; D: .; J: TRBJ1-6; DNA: TGCGCCAGCAGCTTGGGGGACGCCAATTCACCCCTCCACTTT; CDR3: CASSLGDANSPLHF
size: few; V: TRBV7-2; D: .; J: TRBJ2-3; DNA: TGTGCCAGCAGCACCCGGGCAGATACGCAGTATTTT; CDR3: CASSTRADTQYF
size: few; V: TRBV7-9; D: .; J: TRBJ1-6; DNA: TGTGCCAGCACCAGGGCAGGGGAAAATTCACCCCTCCACTTT; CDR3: CASTRAGENSPLHF
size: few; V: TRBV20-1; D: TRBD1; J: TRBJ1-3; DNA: TGCAGTGCCCGCGACAGGGCCCTATCTGGAAACACCATATATTTT; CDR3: CSARDRALSGNTIYF
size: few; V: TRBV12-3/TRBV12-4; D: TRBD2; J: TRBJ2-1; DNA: TGTGCCAGCAGTCGGACTAGCGGGGGGTCTAATGAGCAGTTCTTC; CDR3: CASSRTSGGSNEQFF
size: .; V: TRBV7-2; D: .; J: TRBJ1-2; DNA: TGTGCCAGCAGCTTAGACCCTGGGTCGGGCTACACCTTC; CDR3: CASSLDPGSGYTF
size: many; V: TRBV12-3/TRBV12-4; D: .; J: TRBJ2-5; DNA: TGTGCCAGCAGTTCTCCAGGGGTCCGAGAGACCCAGTACTTC; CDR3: CASSSPGVRETQYF
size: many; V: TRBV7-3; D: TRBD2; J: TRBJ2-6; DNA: TGTGCCAGCAGCCGGGAGGGGTTCTCTGGGGCCAACGTCCTGACTTTC; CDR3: CASSREGFSGANVLTF
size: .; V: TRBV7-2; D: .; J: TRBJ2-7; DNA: TGTGCCAGCAGCTTAGGAAACAGGGTTGGCGAGCAGTACTTC; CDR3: CASSLGNRVGEQYF
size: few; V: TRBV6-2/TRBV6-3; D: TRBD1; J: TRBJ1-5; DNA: TGTGCCAGCAGTTCGATGACAGGGAGTCGGAATCAGCCCCAGCATTTT; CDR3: CASSSMTGSRNQPQHF
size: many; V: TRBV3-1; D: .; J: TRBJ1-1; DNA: TGTGCCAGCAGCCAGAACGAGAACACTGAAGCTTTCTTT; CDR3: CASSQNENTEAFF
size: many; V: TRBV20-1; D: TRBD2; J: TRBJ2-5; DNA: TGCAGTGCTAAGCGGGACTACTCCCAAGAGACCCAGTACTTC; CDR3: CSAKRDYSQETQYF
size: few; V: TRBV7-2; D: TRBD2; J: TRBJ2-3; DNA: TGTGCCAGCAGCTTAACTCAAGTAGCGGGGGGCTCCACAGATACGCAGTATTTT; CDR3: CASSLTQVAGGSTDTQYF
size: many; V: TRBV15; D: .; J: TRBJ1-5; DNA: TGTGCCACCAGCAGAGAGGGGGGCAGGGGAAATCAGCCCCAGCATTTT; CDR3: CATSREGGRGNQPQHF
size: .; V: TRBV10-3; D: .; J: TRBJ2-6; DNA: TGTGCCATGGCTTCGAGTCTCTCTGGGGCCAACGTCCTGACTTTC; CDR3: CAMASSLSGANVLTF
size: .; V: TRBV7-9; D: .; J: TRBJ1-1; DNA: TGTGCCAGCAGCCTCAGAGGAGGTTTGAACACTGAAGCTTTCTTT; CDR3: CASSLRGGLNTEAFF
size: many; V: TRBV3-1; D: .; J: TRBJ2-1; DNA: TGTGCCAGCAGCCACTTGATGGGGGGCCCCAATGAGCAGTTCTTC; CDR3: CASSHLMGGPNEQFF
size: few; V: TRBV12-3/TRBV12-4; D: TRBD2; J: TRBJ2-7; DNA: TGTGCCAGCAGTTTATCTAGCGGGGGCGTCTACGAGCAGTACTTC; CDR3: CASSLSSGGVYEQYF
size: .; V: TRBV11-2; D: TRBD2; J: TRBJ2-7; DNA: TGTGCCAGCAGCTTAGAGACGGGGGGGCCCTACGAGCAGTACTTC; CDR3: CASSLETGGPYEQYF
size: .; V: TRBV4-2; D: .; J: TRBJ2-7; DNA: TGTGCCAGCAGCGCCGGGCCGTTGGAGGGCTCGTACGAGCAGTACTTC; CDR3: CASSAGPLEGSYEQYF
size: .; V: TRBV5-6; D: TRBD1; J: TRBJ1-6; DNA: TGTGCCAGCAGCCCCGGCGGGGACAGCTATAATTCACCCCTCCACTTT; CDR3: CASSPGGDSYNSPLHF
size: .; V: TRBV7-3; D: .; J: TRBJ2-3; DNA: TGTGCCAGCAGCGCCCGAATGGCCTCTGACACAGATACGCAGTATTTT; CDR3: CASSARMASDTDTQYF
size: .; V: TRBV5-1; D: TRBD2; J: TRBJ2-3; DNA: TGCGCCAGCAGCTTCGGGAGGGGAAGGGGCACAGATACGCAGTATTTT; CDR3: CASSFGRGRGTDTQYF
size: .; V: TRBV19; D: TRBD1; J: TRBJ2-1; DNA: TGTGCCAGTAGAGCCGGGACAGGGTCCTTCTTC; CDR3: CASRAGTGSFF
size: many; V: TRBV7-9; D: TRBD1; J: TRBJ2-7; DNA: TGTGCCAGCAGACAACACCCCCCACAGGGGGGTGGCGAGCAGTACTTC; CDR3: CASRQHPPQGGGEQYF
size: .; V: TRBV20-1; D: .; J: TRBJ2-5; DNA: TGCAGGGCCTTCGGACACATCCAAGAGACCCAGTACTTC; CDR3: CRAFGHIQETQYF
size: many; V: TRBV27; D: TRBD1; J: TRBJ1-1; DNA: TGTGCCAGCAGTTGGGACAGGGGCACTGAAGCTTTCTTT; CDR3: CASSWDRGTEAFF
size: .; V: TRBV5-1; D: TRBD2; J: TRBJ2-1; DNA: TGCGCCAGCAGCGGCGGGACTAGCGGGGCGGGTGAGCAGTTCTTC; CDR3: CASSGGTSGAGEQFF
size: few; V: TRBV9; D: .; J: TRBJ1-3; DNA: TGTGCCAGCAGCTCTAATACAGGGACGGGAAACACCATATATTTT; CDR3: CASSSNTGTGNTIYF
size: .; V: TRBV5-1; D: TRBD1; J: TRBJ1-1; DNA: TGCGCCAGCAGCTTGGCCGACAGGGTAGGCACTGAAGCTTTCTTT; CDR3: CASSLADRVGTEAFF